Listed here are 5 T cell receptor beta chains from one sample, sequenced in a study of cytomegalovirus exposure and HLA in healthy donors. Profiling relied on immunoSEQ multiplex PCR, and the TCRdb table lists in-frame clones only, not all of them. The table records about 73,000 clones, around nine tenths of them present only once. The sample consisted of PBMCs. The source of these receptors is a woman aged 18-29 years in good health and CMV-seropositive.

The V gene is TRBV2, the J gene TRBJ2-2; D uncertain. CDR3 size: 13 residues. Germline CDR1 is SNHLY and CDR2 is FYNNEI. Trimming cost V 2 bases and J 6 bases, with 7 bases left between them. CDR3 DNA sequence: TGTGCCAGCAGTGAATGGAGTTCCGGGGAGCTGTTTTTT. Encoded protein: CASSEWSSGELFF.

The V call is TRBV7-9, the J call TRBJ2-7, with a tentative D call TRBD1 (6 bases). The CDR3 is 14 amino acids. Germline loops: CDR1 SEHNR, CDR2 FQNEAQ (reference sequence). V was trimmed by 5 bases and J by 3 bases, leaving 14 bases between them. The CDR3 loop is CASSAPGHIYEQYF. For the CDR3, the DNA is TGTGCCAGCAGCGCACCGGGACATATCTACGAGCAGTACTTC. The full variable domain, in which reference TRBV7-9 and TRBJ2-7 provide the parts outside the CDR3, is DTGVSQNPRHKITKRGQNVTFRCDPISEHNRLYWYRQTLGQGPEFLTYFQNEAQLEKSRLLSDRFSAERPKGSFSTLEIQRTEQGDSAMYLCASSAPGHIYEQYFGPGTRLTVT.

V and J are TRBV30 and TRBJ1-1, with D uncertain. The ends were cut back, 7 bases at V and 1 base at J, with 16 bases in the middle. Per the germline V gene, CDR1 is GTSNPN and CDR2 is SVGIG (reference sequence). This CDR3 region has 14 residues. CDR3 region: CALWFGEPNTEAFF. The CDR3 coding sequence is TGTGCCTTATGGTTCGGGGAACCGAACACTGAAGCTTTCTTT.

Of note for this clone: One end of the junction fails to match germline, which may point to a read error. The chain uses TRBV10-3 and TRBJ1-3; 7 nucleotides match TRBD1. In germline, CDR1 is ENHRY, CDR2 SYGVKD. CDR3 length: 12 residues. The CDR3 here is CAISESATGSSF. DNA for the CDR3: TGTGCCATCAGTGAGTCTGCGACAGGGTCATCCTTT.

V is TRBV7-9 and J is TRBJ2-7, with 9 bases fitting TRBD2. The CDR3 loop spans 18 amino acids. Trimming cost V 4 bases and J 0 bases; bases outside gene matches: 13. Germline loops: CDR1 SEHNR, CDR2 FQNEAQ (reference sequence). CDR3 sequence (DNA): TGTGCCAGCAGCTCCGGCGCCCCCAGCGGGAGGAGCTCCTACGAGCAGTACTTC. This encodes CASSSGAPSGRSSYEQYF.